Listed here are 30 T cell receptor beta chains from one sample, sequenced in a study of blood T cell repertoires in COVID-19. Measured with immunoSEQ multiplex PCR; TCRdb has only the in-frame clones, and not every one. The sample comprises under 500,000 clones, approximately 90% of which are singletons, and around 4.5% rests with the top ten. Specimen: peripheral blood. These receptors were taken from a woman in her 30s with acute or convalescent COVID-19.

The CDR3 is CASSEGQASYGYTF. CDR3 bases: TGTGCCAGCAGTGAAGGGCAGGCCTCCTATGGCTACACCTTC. The gene calls are TRBV6-1 and TRBJ1-2, with unresolved D. The CDR3 contains 14 residues. The V end was cut by 1 base, the J end by 4 bases, with 10 bases between. The germline CDR1 and CDR2 sequences are MNHNS and SASEGT.

The CDR3 reads CASSRVNYGYTF. The CDR3 coding sequence is TGTGCCAGCAGCCGCGTTAACTATGGCTACACCTTC. The rearrangement uses TRBV14 and TRBJ1-2, with D hard to call. Germline V lookup: CDR1 SGHDN, CDR2 FVKESK. The CDR3 runs 12 residues. V was shortened by 4 bases and J by 1 base, with 4 bases between the two germline ends.

The chain is built from TRBV10-3 and TRBJ1-6, with D uncertain. Trimming left V 6 bases short and J 5 bases short, with 14 bases between. Germline loops: CDR1 ENHRY, CDR2 SYGVKD. This CDR3 has 15 amino acids. In DNA, the CDR3 is TGTGCCATCAGCGAGCTTGAGGGAAATAATTCACCCCTCCACTTT. The encoded protein is CAISELEGNNSPLHF.

The genes are TRBV6-5 and TRBJ1-2; 9 nucleotides align to TRBD1. There are 13 residues in the CDR3. CDR1 and CDR2 from the germline V gene are MNHEY and SVGAGI. The J segment lost 8 bases and the V segment lost 9 bases, leaving 10 bases of the junction unmatched. Written as DNA, the CDR3 is TGTGCCAGTACCGGGACAGGGACTTACGGCTACACCTTC. It is translated as CASTGTGTYGYTF.

The chain is built from TRBV19 and TRBJ1-2; 8 positions agree with TRBD1. V gave up 4 bases and J gave up 5 bases; unmatched junction bases: 9. Germline V gene data show CDR1 as LNHDA and CDR2 as SQIVND (reference sequence). The CDR3 is 15 amino acids. CDR3 residues: CASSREGQGGYGYTF. CDR3 nucleotides: TGTGCCAGTAGTAGGGAAGGACAGGGAGGGTATGGCTACACCTTC.

The chain recombines TRBV24-1 with TRBJ2-7; a possible D gene is TRBD2 (5 bases). The V end was cut by 4 bases, the J end by 5 bases, with 14 bases between. Germline CDR1 and CDR2: KGHDR and SFDVKD. CDR3 length equals 14 residues. DNA of the CDR3: TGTGCCACCAGTGAGTCGGGAATTTTTGACGAGCAGTACTTC. Translation: CATSESGIFDEQYF.

This clone was detected once. This chain uses TRBV30 with TRBJ2-7, with a weak D call TRBD1 (5 bases). The V gene's germline CDR1 is GTSNPN and CDR2 SVGIG (reference sequence). The CDR3 is 11 amino acids. V lost 6 bases and J lost 4, with 10 bases in between. The CDR3 loop is CACDSPYEQYF. The CDR3 nucleotides are TGTGCCTGCGACAGCCCGTACGAGCAGTACTTC.

This clone appeared many times. J is TRBJ1-2 and V is TRBV14; D not resolved. This CDR3 has 16 amino acids. Looked up from germline, CDR1 is SGHDN and CDR2 is FVKESK. Trimming removed 2 bases from V and 1 base from J, with 14 bases in between. CDR3: CASSQLAQVGNYGYTF. In DNA, the CDR3 is TGTGCCAGCAGCCAATTAGCCCAAGTGGGTAACTATGGCTACACCTTC.

This chain uses TRBV28 with TRBJ1-5; 8 bases are a match to TRBD1. CDR1 MDHEN and CDR2 SYDVKM come from the germline V gene. The length of the CDR3 is 18 residues. Trimming removed 6 bases from V and 4 bases from J; junction bases left unmatched: 17. In DNA form, the CDR3 reads TGTGCCAGCAGGGATTGGAGGGCAGGGGGCCAGGGAAATCAGCCCCAGCATTTT. It codes for CASRDWRAGGQGNQPQHF.

The chain has TRBV18 and TRBJ2-3; D possibly corresponds to TRBD2 (6 bases). CDR3 length: 17 residues. V dropped 3 bases and J dropped 2 bases, with 18 bases sitting between them. Germline CDR1 reads KGHSH; CDR2 reads LQKENI. CDR3 sequence: CASSPGGGSRPTDTQYF. The CDR3 DNA reads TGTGCCAGCTCACCGGGGGGAGGCAGTCGACCCACAGATACGCAGTATTTT.

The V gene is TRBV5-1, the J gene TRBJ2-7; 7 nucleotides agree with TRBD1. V was clipped by 4 bases and J by 0 bases; unmatched bases: 7. The V gene's germline CDR1 is SGHRS and CDR2 YFSETQ. This CDR3 is 15 amino acids long. The CDR3 DNA follows: TGCGCCAGCAGCGAAACCGGGACAGCCTCCTACGAGCAGTACTTC. It codes for CASSETGTASYEQYF.

This sequence joins TRBV9 and TRBJ1-2; the match to TRBD1 covers 9 bases. V shed 5 bases, J shed 3 bases, and the junction held 8 bases outside the gene matches. The germline V gene has CDR1 SGDLS and CDR2 YYNGEE. CDR3 length: 15 residues. This chain's CDR3 is CASSHTRDRDYGYTF. CDR3 nucleotides: TGTGCCAGCAGTCATACCCGGGACAGGGACTATGGCTACACCTTC.

V and J are TRBV5-5 and TRBJ2-1, with D possibly matching TRBD2 (6 bases). Germline assignment: CDR1 SGHKS and CDR2 YYEKEE (reference sequence). The CDR3 is 15 residues long. Trimming shortened V by 1 base and J by 0 bases, and 8 bases separated the two germline ends. The CDR3 protein is CASSLYSGSYNEQFF. As DNA, the CDR3 is TGTGCCAGCAGCTTGTATAGCGGCTCCTACAATGAGCAGTTCTTC. Together with reference TRBV5-5 and TRBJ2-1, the CDR3 gives the full variable domain: DAGVTQSPTHLIKTRGQQVTLRCSPISGHKSVSWYQQVLGQGPQFIFQYYEKEERGRGNFPDRFSARQFPNYSSELNVNALLLGDSALYLCASSLYSGSYNEQFFGPGTRLTVL.

The chain carries TRBV19 and TRBJ2-7; 9 bases line up with TRBD1. Unmatched junction bases numbered 6, after V lost 3 bases and J lost 6 bases. This CDR3 comprises 14 residues. Germline loops: CDR1 LNHDA, CDR2 SQIVND (reference sequence). The CDR3 here is CASSIRDRGFEQYF. In DNA, the CDR3 is TGTGCCAGTAGTATCCGTGACAGGGGGTTCGAGCAGTACTTC. The full variable domain, completed using reference TRBV19 and TRBJ2-7, is DGGITQSPKYLFRKEGQNVTLSCEQNLNHDAMYWYRQDPGQGLRLIYYSQIVNDFQKGDIAEGYSVSREKKESFPLTVTSAQKNPTAFYLCASSIRDRGFEQYFGPGTRLTVT.

J is TRBJ2-7 and V is TRBV28; 7 nucleotides align to TRBD1. V was pared by 5 bases and J by 7 bases, with 14 bases of the junction left unmatched. Germline V gives CDR1 MDHEN, CDR2 SYDVKM. This CDR3 is 15 amino acids long. The CDR3 coding sequence is TGTGCCAGCAGTGGGGCTGTTGGGACAGCCCGGGAGCAGTACTTC. As protein: CASSGAVGTAREQYF. The variable domain in full, completed from reference TRBV28 and TRBJ2-7, reads DVKVTQSSRYLVKRTGEKVFLECVQDMDHENMFWYRQDPGLGLRLIYFSYDVKMKEKGDIPEGYSVSREKKERFSLILESASTNQTSMYLCASSGAVGTAREQYFGPGTRLTVT.

The CDR3 loop is CASSEVANYGYTF. CDR3 coding DNA: TGTGCCAGCAGCGAGGTGGCTAACTATGGCTACACCTTC. The chain joins TRBV3-1 (or the pseudogene TRBV3-2) to TRBJ1-2; D uncertain. The CDR3 consists of 13 residues. V lost 5 bases and J lost 0, with 7 bases in between. CDR1 is LGHDT and CDR2 is YNNKEL in the germline V gene (reference sequence).

The CDR3 spells CASSLRAGGPSYNEQFF. Written as DNA, the CDR3 is TGTGCCAGCAGTTTACGGGCGGGGGGGCCGTCCTACAATGAGCAGTTCTTC. The rearrangement uses TRBV27 and TRBJ2-1, with 9 bases fitting TRBD2. Germline CDR1 reads MNHEY; CDR2 reads SMNVEV (reference sequence). The CDR3 covers 17 residues. Trimming at V came to 2 bases and at J to 1 base, leaving 6 bases not matched to a gene.

The chain recombines TRBV28 with TRBJ1-1, with D unclear. This CDR3 is 13 amino acids long. Germline V CDR1 and CDR2: MDHEN, SYDVKM. Trimming stripped 2 bases from V and 4 bases from J, with 8 bases between. CDR3 in DNA: TGTGCCAGCAGTTTAGACAAACGCACTGAAGCTTTCTTT. Translated, it gives CASSLDKRTEAFF. Drawing the rest from reference TRBV28 and TRBJ1-1, the complete variable domain is DVKVTQSSRYLVKRTGEKVFLECVQDMDHENMFWYRQDPGLGLRLIYFSYDVKMKEKGDIPEGYSVSREKKERFSLILESASTNQTSMYLCASSLDKRTEAFFGQGTRLTVV.

The chain links TRBV6-5 to TRBJ1-5; weak D call: TRBD1 (5 bases). Trimming pared 7 bases from V and 3 bases from J, leaving 7 bases between. Per germline, CDR1 MNHEY and CDR2 SVGAGI. The CDR3 runs 12 residues. CDR3 in amino acids: CASIQDNQPQHF. CDR3 bases: TGTGCCAGCATACAGGACAATCAGCCCCAGCATTTT.

The rearrangement uses TRBV6-2 or TRBV6-3 and TRBJ2-7, with TRBD1 identical over 12 bases. Germline assignment: CDR1 MNHEY and CDR2 SVGEGT. V was clipped by 0 bases and J by 3 bases; unmatched bases: 9. This CDR3 comprises 18 residues. The CDR3 region is CASSYSIGTGGKDYEQYF. CDR3 nucleotide sequence: TGTGCCAGCAGTTACTCGATCGGGACAGGGGGCAAAGACTACGAGCAGTACTTC.

The chain uses TRBV7-9 and TRBJ1-2, with D uncertain. CDR3 size: 14 residues. V lost 7 bases to trimming and J lost 0 bases, with 12 bases between them. CDR1 and CDR2 (germline): SEHNR, FQNEAQ (reference sequence). CDR3 nucleotide sequence: TGTGCCAGCACGAACGACGGGACTAACTATGGCTACACCTTC. It translates to CASTNDGTNYGYTF.

The CDR3 is CASSPRTSGTGELFF. Written as DNA, the CDR3 is TGTGCCAGCAGCCCCCGGACTAGCGGAACCGGGGAGCTGTTTTTT. The chain links TRBV7-9 to TRBJ2-2; 10 bases map to TRBD2. V was clipped by 5 bases and J by 5 bases; unmatched bases: 5. The CDR3 consists of 15 residues. Germline V gives CDR1 SEHNR, CDR2 FQNEAQ (reference sequence). Full variable domain (rest looked up from reference TRBV7-9 and TRBJ2-2): DTGVSQNPRHKITKRGQNVTFRCDPISEHNRLYWYRQTLGQGPEFLTYFQNEAQLEKSRLLSDRFSAERPKGSFSTLEIQRTEQGDSAMYLCASSPRTSGTGELFFGEGSRLTVL.

V is TRBV15 and J is TRBJ1-5; 7 bases are shared with TRBD1. Germline loops: CDR1 LNHNV, CDR2 YYDKDF (reference sequence). This CDR3 has 15 amino acids. Trimming removed 1 base from V and 1 base from J; junction bases left unmatched: 1. The CDR3 DNA reads as TGTGCCACCAGCAGAGCACAGGGGAGCAATCAGCCCCAGCATTTT. The encoded protein is CATSRAQGSNQPQHF.

The chain links TRBV10-3 to TRBJ2-1; D is possibly TRBD2 (5 bases). V lost 3 bases, J lost 11 bases, and 11 bases lay in between. CDR3 size: 12 residues. Germline lookup yields CDR1 ENHRY and CDR2 SYGVKD. The CDR3 DNA reads TGTGCCATCAGTGACAGCGGAAATCAGCAGTTCTTC. It translates to CAISDSGNQQFF.

The rearrangement uses TRBV11-2 and TRBJ1-1; D is unclear. Trimming took off 2 bases at V and 3 bases at J, with 13 bases between the two ends. Germline values: CDR1 SGHAT, CDR2 FQNNGV. This CDR3 has 15 residues. Written as DNA, the CDR3 is TGTGCCAGCAGCTTAAATTCGGGTGGTTACACTGAAGCTTTCTTT. This encodes CASSLNSGGYTEAFF.

This rearrangement joins TRBV29-1 to TRBJ1-1; no definite D call. Trimming removed 3 bases from V and 8 bases from J, with 16 bases in between. CDR1 SQVTM and CDR2 ANQGSEA come from the germline V gene. The CDR3 is made up of 13 amino acids. As DNA, the CDR3 is TGCAGCGTTGACGGAGGGCTCGGGGTAGAAGCTTTCTTT. Translation: CSVDGGLGVEAFF.

The V gene is TRBV14, the J gene TRBJ1-6; D not certain. The germline V and J ends were trimmed by 0 bases and 7 bases, with 13 bases remaining between them. This CDR3 contains 16 residues. Germline lookup yields CDR1 SGHDN and CDR2 FVKESK. The CDR3 reads CASSQDSGRRNSPLHF. The CDR3 DNA reads TGTGCCAGCAGCCAAGACTCAGGCCGTCGAAATTCACCCCTCCACTTT. Supplemented by reference TRBV14 and TRBJ1-6, the full variable domain reads EAGVTQFPSHSVIEKGQTVTLRCDPISGHDNLYWYRRVMGKEIKFLLHFVKESKQDESGMPNNRFLAERTGGTYSTLKVQPAELEDSGVYFCASSQDSGRRNSPLHFGNGTRLTVT.

The CDR3 DNA is TGTGCCAGCAGTTTTACTAGGACAGGCGGCTATGGCTACACCTTC. Amino acid sequence: CASSFTRTGGYGYTF. The chain has TRBV7-8 and TRBJ1-2; 7 bases match TRBD1. V lost 6 bases to trimming and J lost 4 bases; unmatched junction nucleotides: 11. The length of the CDR3 is 15 residues. Germline lookup yields CDR1 SGHVS and CDR2 FQNEAQ. Full variable domain (rest looked up from reference TRBV7-8 and TRBJ1-2): GAGVSQSPRYKVAKRGQDVALRCDPISGHVSLFWYQQALGQGPEFLTYFQNEAQLDKSGLPSDRFFAERPEGSVSTLKIQRTQQEDSAVYLCASSFTRTGGYGYTFGSGTRLTVV.

This sequence joins TRBV9 and TRBJ2-3; perhaps TRBD1 as D (5 bases). V was clipped by 3 bases and J by 2 bases, with 13 bases between them. The CDR3 is 15 amino acids. CDR1 and CDR2 (germline): SGDLS, YYNGEE. The CDR3 loop reads CASSARVVSTDTQYF. The CDR3 nucleotides read TGTGCCAGCAGCGCCAGGGTGGTTTCCACAGATACGCAGTATTTT.

The chain joins TRBV29-1 to TRBJ1-2, with 7 bases fitting TRBD1. Germline values: CDR1 SQVTM, CDR2 ANQGSEA. The CDR3 has 14 residues. V lost 5 bases and J lost 2; bases outside the gene matches: 8. The DNA for the CDR3 is TGCAGCGTTACGCGGGGCAGGGGGAACTATGGCTACACCTTC. This sequence encodes CSVTRGRGNYGYTF. The entire variable domain, with the rest obtained from reference TRBV29-1 and TRBJ1-2, is as follows: SAVISQKPSRDICQRGTSLTIQCQVDSQVTMMFWYRQQPGQSLTLIATANQGSEATYESGFVIDKFPISRPNLTFSTLTVSNMSPEDSSIYLCSVTRGRGNYGYTFGSGTRLTVV.